This T cell receptor (beta chain) was sequenced during a study of CD8+ T cells in alopecia areata. CDR3 length equals 14 residues. Germline CDR1 is SGHAT and CDR2 is FQNNGV. V shed 5 bases and J 5 bases; nucleotides not matched to a gene: 8. In each case, RNA was isolated and then reverse transcribed into cDNA as the sequencing template. Assay: immunoSEQ multiplex PCR; the TCRdb copy retains only in-frame clones and omits some. Here the sample spans 150,000 to 200,000 clones, approximately 60% being singletons. The V call is TRBV11-2, the J call TRBJ2-5, with 7 bases lining up with TRBD2. The receptor's source is a human donor in good health. Input material: CD4+ T cells sorted from blood. CDR3 in DNA: TGTGCCAGCAGCGTCCGACTAGCCGGGGAGACCCAGTACTTC. It translates to CASSVRLAGETQYF. The full variable domain, completed using reference TRBV11-2 and TRBJ2-5, is EAGVAQSPRYKIIEKRQSVAFWCNPISGHATLYWYQQILGQGPKLLIQFQNNGVVDDSQLPKDRFSAERLKGVDSTLKIQPAKLEDSAVYLCASSVRLAGETQYFGPGTRLLVL.